The clone carrying this TCR beta chain came up a few times. This CDR3 has 16 residues. Germline CDR1 reads LGHNT; CDR2 reads FRNRAP. V was pared by 5 bases and J by 2 bases, with 8 bases of the junction left unmatched. Sequencing templates came from extracted RNA that was reverse transcribed into cDNA. Repertoires were generated with immunoSEQ multiplex PCR, while TCRdb's copy carries only in-frame clones and drops some. Among 150,000 to 200,000 clones listed, about three fifths were seen once. The sample is drawn from a study of CD8+ T cells in alopecia areata. Source material: CD4+ T cells sorted from blood. This sequence was found in a human donor in good health. The chain uses TRBV12-5 and TRBJ2-1; 8 nucleotides align to TRBD1. The CDR3 sequence: CASGPSPGGAYNEQFF. CDR3 in DNA: TGTGCTAGTGGTCCCTCGCCAGGGGGCGCCTACAATGAGCAGTTCTTC.